This TCR beta chain was documented in a study of regulatory T cells in long-lasting Graves disease. V was clipped by 6 bases and J by 3 bases, with 17 bases between them. This CDR3 is built from 15 residues. In germline, CDR1 is SGHAT, CDR2 FQNNGV. Indicated time point: persistent/refractory GD, antithyroid drugs over 5 years with positive TRAb. PBMC-extracted RNA yielded the TCR library. Combining iRepertoire HTBI primers with Arm-PCR of CDR3 regions, the authors built TCR beta libraries. MiXCR, run by TCRdb on the multiplex PCR reads, gives a single entry per CDR3 protein. This sample has some 450,000 distinct CDR3 sequences, with 23% found just once. Comment on this clonotype: Since a much larger clone is just one base distant, this may be a read error.

The V call is TRBV11-2, the J call TRBJ1-1; TRBD1 is a possible D gene (5 bases). This receptor was obtained from a female donor with Graves disease. Sample: peripheral blood mononuclear cells (PBMCs), taken when the disease was refractory, from a patient treated with antithyroid drugs. The CDR3, as DNA: TGTGCCAGCAGTACAGGTAGCTTCATGGACACTGAAGCTTTCTTT. Its protein product is CASSTGSFMDTEAFF.